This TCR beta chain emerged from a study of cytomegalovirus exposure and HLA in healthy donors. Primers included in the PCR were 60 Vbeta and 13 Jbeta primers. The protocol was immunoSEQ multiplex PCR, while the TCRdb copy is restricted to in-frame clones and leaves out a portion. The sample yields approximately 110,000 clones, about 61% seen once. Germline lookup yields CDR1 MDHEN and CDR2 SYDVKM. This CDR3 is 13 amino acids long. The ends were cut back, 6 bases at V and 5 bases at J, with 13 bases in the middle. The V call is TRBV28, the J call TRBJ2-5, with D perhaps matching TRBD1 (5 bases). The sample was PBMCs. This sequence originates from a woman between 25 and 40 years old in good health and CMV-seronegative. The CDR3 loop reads CASRLGHLETQYF. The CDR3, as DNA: TGTGCCAGCAGACTCGGACATCTTGAGACCCAGTACTTC.